Below, 29 T cell receptor beta chains from the same sample are listed, as sequenced in a study of OX40 agonist ivuxolimab in advanced cancers. This table comes from immunoSEQ multiplex PCR, and its TCRdb copy is limited to in-frame clones, with some not included. This sample yields about 71,000 clones, of which approximately 94% are seen a single time; around 14% belongs to the top ten. Sequencing used CD4+ or CD8+ T cells sorted from blood, obtained in a trial of the OX40 agonist ivuxolimab. These receptors were taken from an adult with an advanced solid tumor such as melanoma, head and neck, liver or kidney cancer.

The J gene is TRBJ2-5, the V gene TRBV6-5; D perhaps matches TRBD2 (7 bases). The CDR3 loop spans 15 amino acids. V gave up 6 bases and J gave up 5 bases, with 19 bases separating them. Germline V gene lookup returns CDR1 MNHEY and CDR2 SVGAGI. The CDR3 DNA follows: TGTGCCAGCAGCCGTCCGGGGGGCGCGAGGGAGACCCAGTACTTC. Translation: CASSRPGGARETQYF.

This chain connects TRBV6-6 to TRBJ1-2, with 11 bases matching TRBD1. Trimming at V came to 4 bases and at J to 8 bases, leaving 12 bases not matched to a gene. The CDR3 sequence is 16 residues long. Germline V CDR1 and CDR2: MNHNY, SVGAGI (reference sequence). CDR3 coding DNA: TGTGCCAGCAGTTCTACAGGACAGGGGGCGTTAAGAGGCTACACCTTC. It yields the protein CASSSTGQGALRGYTF.

The rearrangement uses TRBV7-8 and TRBJ2-7; D call uncertain. Per germline, CDR1 SGHVS and CDR2 FQNEAQ. This CDR3 is 14 amino acids long. The V gene lost 3 bases and the J gene lost 0 bases, with 9 bases spanning the gap. The CDR3 DNA is TGTGCCAGCAGCTTCGGACCTCTCTCCTACGAGCAGTACTTC. It is translated as CASSFGPLSYEQYF.

V usage is TRBV6-1 and J usage is TRBJ1-3, with D uncertain. V lost 6 bases to trimming and J lost 0 bases, with 12 bases between them. Germline assignment: CDR1 MNHNS and CDR2 SASEGT. The CDR3 is 15 residues long. In DNA form, the CDR3 reads TGTGCCAGCAGCGTAGGACGGACCTCTGGAAACACCATATATTTT. It encodes CASSVGRTSGNTIYF.

The genes are TRBV19 and TRBJ2-5; weak D call: TRBD2 (6 bases). Per germline, CDR1 LNHDA and CDR2 SQIVND (reference sequence). The germline V and J ends were trimmed by 5 bases and 2 bases, with 15 bases remaining between them. The CDR3 covers 15 residues. CDR3 in DNA: TGTGCCAGTAGTGACCTCGGGACTGATCAAGAGACCCAGTACTTC. Amino acid sequence: CASSDLGTDQETQYF.

CDR3 sequence: CASQDYQETQYF. The CDR3 DNA reads TGTGCCAGTCAGGACTACCAAGAGACCCAGTACTTC. The V gene is TRBV19, the J gene TRBJ2-5, with a tentative D call TRBD2 (5 bases). Per the germline V gene, CDR1 is LNHDA and CDR2 is SQIVND (reference sequence). Trimming removed 8 bases at V and 0 bases at J, with 7 bases between. This CDR3 comprises 12 residues.

Written as DNA, the CDR3 is TGTGCTAGTGGTTTCTTGGCAGGCCCCCGTAGGTTGGAAGCTTTCTTT. Translated, it gives CASGFLAGPRRLEAFF. The chain links TRBV12-5 to TRBJ1-1; unclear D gene. The CDR3 length is 16 residues. V was trimmed by 3 bases and J by 8 bases, leaving 22 bases between them. Germline assignment: CDR1 LGHNT and CDR2 FRNRAP.

The rearrangement links TRBV6-6 to TRBJ1-1; D gene unclear. The V gene lost 6 bases and the J gene lost 1 base, with 6 bases spanning the gap. Looked up from germline, CDR1 is MNHNY and CDR2 is SVGAGI (reference sequence). CDR3 size: 12 residues. CDR3 region: CASRFRNTEAFF. The CDR3 DNA reads as TGTGCCAGCAGGTTCAGGAACACTGAAGCTTTCTTT.

V and J are TRBV28 and TRBJ1-2, with 8 bases fitting TRBD1. Germline assignment: CDR1 MDHEN and CDR2 SYDVKM. Trimming took 7 bases from V and 4 from J; bases not matched to a gene: 11. The CDR3 is 15 amino acids. In DNA, the CDR3 is TGTGCCAGCATCCTAGACAGGGGTTCCTCCTATGGCTACACCTTC. Encoded protein: CASILDRGSSYGYTF.

This chain connects TRBV13 to TRBJ2-3; possibly TRBD2 for D (6 bases). Per the germline V gene, CDR1 is PRHDT and CDR2 is FYEKMQ (reference sequence). The CDR3 has 15 amino acids. V was trimmed by 5 bases and J by 0 bases, leaving 12 bases between them. The CDR3 spells CASSGSGPSTDTQYF. CDR3 coding DNA: TGTGCCAGCAGCGGGAGCGGGCCTAGCACAGATACGCAGTATTTT.

This clone appeared once. Its ends do not fully match the called genes, so a read error is possible. V gene TRBV6-6 combines with J gene TRBJ2-1; TRBD1 agrees at 7 bases. Germline V gives CDR1 MNHNY, CDR2 SVGAGI (reference sequence). The CDR3 runs 16 residues. The CDR3 region has the DNA TGTGCCAGCAGTTACTCGACAGGGAGCTCCTGCAATGAGCAGTTCTTC. Translated, it gives CASSYSTGSSCNEQFF.

The genes are TRBV27 and TRBJ1-2; 7 bases are a match to TRBD1. Unmatched junction bases numbered 6, after V lost 1 base and J lost 4 bases. CDR1 and CDR2 from the germline V gene are MNHEY and SMNVEV (reference sequence). This CDR3 contains 15 residues. The CDR3 DNA is TGTGCCAGCAGTTTATACCGGGACAGCCCCTATGGCTACACCTTC. It translates to CASSLYRDSPYGYTF.

V is TRBV2 and J is TRBJ2-7; D is undetermined. The CDR3 is made up of 15 amino acids. CDR1 is SNHLY, CDR2 FYNNEI, per germline. Trimming removed 2 bases from V and 0 bases from J, with 11 bases in between. The DNA for the CDR3 is TGTGCCAGCAGTGAATGGGCGCCCGACTCCTACGAGCAGTACTTC. Its translation is CASSEWAPDSYEQYF.

The genes are TRBV19 and TRBJ1-1; D is ambiguous. Deletions cut 9 bases from V and 0 bases from J, with 11 bases between. This CDR3 spans 13 amino acids. Germline CDR1 is LNHDA and CDR2 is SQIVND (reference sequence). This chain's CDR3 is CASSVGLNTEAFF. In DNA, the CDR3 is TGTGCCAGCAGCGTGGGATTGAACACTGAAGCTTTCTTT.

The rearrangement joins TRBV9 to TRBJ2-7; D is unresolved. The germline V and J ends were trimmed by 0 bases and 2 bases, with 9 bases remaining between them. The CDR3 consists of 14 residues. The germline CDR1 and CDR2 sequences are SGDLS and YYNGEE. The CDR3 DNA sequence: TGTGCCAGCAGCGTAGCCGGCAGCACCTACGAGCAGTACTTC. It codes for CASSVAGSTYEQYF.

The V and J genes are TRBV2 and TRBJ2-7, with D perhaps matching TRBD2 (7 bases). This CDR3 is 15 amino acids long. The V gene's germline CDR1 is SNHLY and CDR2 FYNNEI. The V end lost 8 bases, the J end lost 3 bases, and 20 bases lay between the germline ends. The CDR3 DNA reads TGTGCCAGCCGAATCGGGGGGCCCCCGTTCTACGAGCAGTACTTC. It translates to CASRIGGPPFYEQYF.

This sequence joins TRBV9 and TRBJ1-4; TRBD1 is a possible D gene (6 bases). This CDR3 has 15 residues. CDR1 and CDR2 (germline): SGDLS, YYNGEE. V was cut by 3 bases and J by 0 bases, with 9 bases left in between. Here the CDR3 DNA reads TGTGCCAGCAGCGCAGGGGTTGCAACTAATGAAAAACTGTTTTTT. Translation: CASSAGVATNEKLFF.

The V call is TRBV9, the J call TRBJ1-1; D is ambiguous. This CDR3 region has 13 residues. The germline V and J ends were trimmed by 4 bases and 1 base, with 8 bases remaining between them. The V gene's germline CDR1 is SGDLS and CDR2 YYNGEE. Here the CDR3 reads CASSPFENTEAFF. CDR3 DNA sequence: TGTGCCAGCAGCCCGTTTGAGAACACTGAAGCTTTCTTT.

This chain joins TRBV27 and TRBJ1-2; D is undetermined. V shed 2 bases and J shed 7 bases, with 17 bases lying between them. The CDR3 length is 15 residues. CDR1 MNHEY and CDR2 SMNVEV come from the germline V gene (reference sequence). CDR3: CASSLGSGGTRGYTF. For the CDR3, the DNA is TGTGCCAGCAGTTTAGGATCCGGAGGTACGCGTGGCTACACCTTC.

V usage is TRBV4-3 and J usage is TRBJ1-2; 7 bases are a match to TRBD1. V gave up 3 bases and J gave up 4 bases; unmatched junction bases: 11. The CDR3 extends over 16 amino acids. Germline lookup yields CDR1 LGHNA and CDR2 YSLEER. The CDR3 coding sequence is TGCGCCAGCAGCCAGTCCGCACAGGGGACTACCTATGGCTACACCTTC. It translates to CASSQSAQGTTYGYTF.

The V gene is TRBV29-1, the J gene TRBJ1-2; D is uncertain. Germline V lookup: CDR1 SQVTM, CDR2 ANQGSEA. The CDR3 has 13 amino acids. Trimming removed 1 base at V and 5 bases at J, with 11 bases between. CDR3 residues: CSVEVSRLYGYTF. DNA of the CDR3: TGCAGCGTTGAAGTTTCACGGTTGTATGGCTACACCTTC.

J is TRBJ1-1 and V is TRBV27, with D perhaps TRBD1 (6 bases). CDR3 length: 11 amino acids. V lost 2 bases to trimming and J lost 9 bases, with 7 bases between them. CDR1 and CDR2 from the germline V gene are MNHEY and SMNVEV (reference sequence). DNA for the CDR3: TGTGCCAGCAGTTTAGGGGACAAAGCTTTCTTT. It encodes CASSLGDKAFF.

This chain joins TRBV27 and TRBJ2-7, with a weak D call TRBD2 (6 bases). Trimming left V 3 bases short and J 1 base short, with 13 bases between. The CDR3 runs to 15 residues. The germline gives CDR1 MNHEY, CDR2 SMNVEV (reference sequence). The CDR3 here is CASSLEGTLSYEQYF. The DNA of the CDR3 is TGTGCCAGCAGTTTGGAGGGGACGCTTTCCTACGAGCAGTACTTC.

The chain has TRBV9 and TRBJ2-5; D perhaps matches TRBD1 (5 bases). The germline V and J ends were trimmed by 0 bases and 4 bases, with 19 bases remaining between them. Germline V gene lookup returns CDR1 SGDLS and CDR2 YYNGEE. This CDR3 has 17 residues. CDR3 protein: CASSVEGPAPRRETQYF. CDR3 coding DNA: TGTGCCAGCAGCGTAGAGGGGCCGGCACCGAGGCGAGAGACCCAGTACTTC.

V and J are TRBV7-9 and TRBJ1-5, with D tentatively TRBD1 (5 bases). Germline V gene sequence: CDR1 SEHNR, CDR2 FQNEAQ (reference sequence). Trimming took off 1 base at V and 1 base at J, with 14 bases between the two ends. This CDR3 spans 17 amino acids. The CDR3 bases are TGTGCCAGCAGCTTAGAAGGCAGGGCAGGAAGCAATCAGCCCCAGCATTTT. It yields the protein CASSLEGRAGSNQPQHF.

This chain joins TRBV7-2 and TRBJ1-1; D call uncertain. V lost 2 bases and J lost 4, with 20 bases in between. Germline V gene lookup returns CDR1 SGHTA and CDR2 FQGNSA. The CDR3 consists of 17 residues. Here the CDR3 DNA reads TGTGCCAGCAGCTTAACCCACCGCGCGCGAGTGGGCACTGAAGCTTTCTTT. Its translation: CASSLTHRARVGTEAFF.

This rearrangement joins TRBV6-1 to TRBJ2-7; D is possibly TRBD1 (5 bases). CDR1 MNHNS and CDR2 SASEGT come from the germline V gene. The CDR3 contains 15 residues. V lost 2 bases, J lost 4 bases, and 15 bases lay in between. CDR3 sequence reads: CASSEFKGRAYEQYF. The DNA of the CDR3 is TGTGCCAGCAGTGAATTTAAAGGCAGGGCATACGAGCAGTACTTC.

The V call is TRBV28, the J call TRBJ1-1, with 9 bases identical to TRBD1. The CDR3 spans 15 residues. Germline CDR1 reads MDHEN; CDR2 reads SYDVKM. The J segment lost 4 bases and the V segment lost 2 bases, leaving 5 bases of the junction unmatched. In nucleotides, the CDR3 is TGTGCCAGCAGTTTAATGACAGGGGGAATCACTGAAGCTTTCTTT. It specifies CASSLMTGGITEAFF. The full variable domain, its missing parts supplied by reference TRBV28 and TRBJ1-1, is DVKVTQSSRYLVKRTGEKVFLECVQDMDHENMFWYRQDPGLGLRLIYFSYDVKMKEKGDIPEGYSVSREKKERFSLILESASTNQTSMYLCASSLMTGGITEAFFGQGTRLTVV.

The V call is TRBV27, the J call TRBJ1-1; possibly TRBD1 for D (5 bases). Germline V CDR1 and CDR2: MNHEY, SMNVEV (reference sequence). V was pared by 5 bases and J by 4 bases, with 14 bases between. The CDR3 sequence is 14 residues long. CDR3 coding DNA: TGTGCCAGCAGTCTGACAGTTTGGGGCACTGAAGCTTTCTTT. As protein: CASSLTVWGTEAFF.